Following are 9 T cell receptor beta chains from one sample sequenced in a study of metastatic and nonmetastatic thyroid tumors. Patients had received no treatment of any kind before thyroid surgery. Through MiXCR, TCRdb re-clonotyped the PCR reads. The sample carries about 34,000 clones, over 15% recorded once. Sequencing input: blood. The source of these receptors is a female donor with papillary thyroid cancer or a benign thyroid nodule (not recorded which). Some clones in this sample may be carry-over from other donors' samples.

The chain recombines TRBV11-2 with TRBJ2-7, with D hard to call. The V and J ends lost 6 bases and 0 bases respectively, with 12 bases between them. Germline CDR1 SGHAT, CDR2 FQNNGV. This CDR3 region has 14 residues. The CDR3 DNA sequence: TGTGCCAGCAGGATGGGCCACAGCTCCTACGAGCAGTACTTC. It encodes CASRMGHSSYEQYF.

This clone was seen many times. The gene calls are TRBV4-3 and TRBJ2-4; no clear D gene. V shed 3 bases and J shed 1 base, with 13 bases lying between them. CDR1 and CDR2 (germline): LGHNA, YSLEER. The CDR3 covers 16 residues. The CDR3 bases are TGCGCCAGCAGCCATCTAGTTAGCCCCGCCAAAAACATTCAGTACTTC. Amino acid sequence: CASSHLVSPAKNIQYF.

This clone was observed many times. This rearrangement joins TRBV3-1 to TRBJ1-6, with TRBD1 matching 9 bases. J was trimmed by 6 bases and V by 4 bases; bases with no gene match: 4. The CDR3 is 15 residues long. Per the germline V gene, CDR1 is LGHDT and CDR2 is YNNKEL (reference sequence). CDR3 sequence reads: CASSLQGAPNSPLHF. Written as DNA, the CDR3 is TGTGCCAGCAGCCTACAGGGGGCGCCTAATTCACCCCTCCACTTT.

V and J are TRBV7-2 and TRBJ1-2, with 7 bases matching TRBD1. The CDR3 totals 15 residues. With 5 bases clipped from V and 6 bases from J, the junction kept 12 bases outside the gene matches. CDR1 and CDR2 (germline): SGHTA, FQGNSA. CDR3 loop: CASSEGDSWQDGYTF. DNA for the CDR3: TGTGCCAGCAGCGAGGGGGACAGTTGGCAGGATGGCTACACCTTC.

This clone occurred many times. Relative to the germline gene, one junction end is altered; a read error may explain this. Other DNA sequences in the sample encode the same CDR3. The chain couples TRBV18 to TRBJ2-3; D possibly uses TRBD1 or TRBD2 (7 bases each). CDR3 length: 15 amino acids. Per the germline V gene, CDR1 is KGHSH and CDR2 is LQKENI. This chain's CDR3 is CASSPRRGGTDTQYF. In nucleotides, the CDR3 is TGTGCCAGCTCACCGCGCAGGGGGGGCACAGATACGCAGTACTTT.

V gene TRBV20-1 combines with J gene TRBJ1-5, with D possibly matching TRBD1 (6 bases). Germline V gives CDR1 DFQATT, CDR2 SNEGSKA (reference sequence). V lost 6 bases to trimming and J lost 0 bases, with 27 bases between them. The CDR3 is made up of 19 amino acids. Here the CDR3 DNA reads TGCAGTGCAAACCTTAGGGGGGTATACCACCTGCTTAGCAATCAGCCCCAGCATTTT. Residues: CSANLRGVYHLLSNQPQHF.

The sample holds many counts of this clone. V and J are TRBV6-2 or TRBV6-3 and TRBJ2-1, with 8 bases lining up with TRBD2. After removal of 6 bases from V and 12 bases from J, the junction contained 13 bases not matched to a gene. This CDR3 contains 14 residues. Looked up from germline, CDR1 is MNHEY and CDR2 is SVGEGT. As DNA, the CDR3 is TGTGCCAGCAGCCTTTTCGGGGGTCGGGGGGGGCAGTTCTTC. Its translation is CASSLFGGRGGQFF.

This chain uses TRBV7-3 with TRBJ1-2; weak D call: TRBD1 (5 bases). Trimming removed 3 bases from V and 1 base from J, with 12 bases in between. CDR3 length equals 15 residues. Germline CDR1 and CDR2: SGHTA and FQGTGA. This CDR3 reads CASSLDNNINYGYTF. The DNA for the CDR3 is TGTGCCAGCAGCTTGGACAACAACATTAACTATGGCTACACCTTC.

At least ten counts were recorded for this clone. The chain links TRBV20-1 to TRBJ2-7; the D gene is possibly TRBD1 (6 bases). CDR3 length: 12 amino acids. Per germline, CDR1 DFQATT and CDR2 SNEGSKA (reference sequence). Trimming stripped 6 bases from V and 2 bases from J, with 11 bases between. CDR3 nucleotide sequence: TGCAGTGCACAGGACAGTCCCTACGAGCAGTACTTC. This codes for CSAQDSPYEQYF.